This T cell receptor (beta chain) appears in the sequencing data of a study of cytomegalovirus exposure and HLA in healthy donors. V lost 5 bases, J lost 0 bases, and 19 bases lay in between. The CDR3 has 17 residues. Germline values: CDR1 MNHEY, CDR2 SMNVEV (reference sequence). Profiled with immunoSEQ multiplex PCR; TCRdb holds only in-frame clones, not every one. Of 120,000 or so clones detected, approximately 90% appear once; the ten largest clones hold around 2%. Sequences were obtained from PBMCs. This sequence joins TRBV27 and TRBJ1-1; a weak D match, TRBD1 (5 bases). The receptor's source is a man aged 18 to 30 in good health and CMV-seronegative. The CDR3 DNA reads as TGTGCCAGCAGTCCCCGCGGGGCAGCTACCATGAACACTGAAGCTTTCTTT. Residues: CASSPRGAATMNTEAFF.